Below are 9 T cell receptor beta chains sequenced from a single sample in a study of CD8 T cells in Susac syndrome. cDNA came from about 0.5 to 1 ug RNA primed by random hexamers. A single record per CDR3 protein comes from TCRdb applying MiXCR to the immunoSEQ multiplex PCR reads. Seen here are some 190,000 distinct CDR3 sequences, approximately 95% observed once, and the top ten hold around 0.093%. The sample taken for sequencing was CD4+ T cells from PBMCs. Receptor source: a human donor in good health.

This sequence joins TRBV20-1 and TRBJ2-7; 8 bases are a match to TRBD2. Germline CDR1 DFQATT, CDR2 SNEGSKA (reference sequence). Trimming removed 1 base from V and 5 bases from J; junction bases left unmatched: 4. The CDR3 is made up of 13 amino acids. DNA of the CDR3: TGCAGTGCTAGAGTAGCGGGAAACGACGAGCAGTACGTC. Protein: CSARVAGNDEQYV.

This chain joins TRBV11-3 and TRBJ2-3; D possibly corresponds to TRBD1 (6 bases). Trimming stripped 0 bases from V and 4 bases from J, with 11 bases between. CDR3 length: 15 amino acids. CDR1 SGHNT and CDR2 YENEEA come from the germline V gene. CDR3 nucleotide sequence: TGTGCCAGCAGCTTAGAGGACAGAGGGGCAGATACGCAGTATTTT. It is translated as CASSLEDRGADTQYF. Looking up the rest from reference TRBV11-3 and TRBJ2-3 gives the full variable domain: EAGVVQSPRYKIIEKKQPVAFWCNPISGHNTLYWYLQNLGQGPELLIRYENEEAVDDSQLPKDRFSAERLKGVDSTLKIQPAELGDSAVYLCASSLEDRGADTQYFGPGTRLTVL.

This chain links TRBV4-1 with TRBJ1-5; the D gene is possibly TRBD1 (5 bases). The CDR3 totals 15 residues. The ends were cut back, 3 bases at V and 4 bases at J, with 13 bases in the middle. Germline V gives CDR1 MGHRA, CDR2 YSYEKL. CDR3 in DNA: TGCGCCAGCAGCCAGGCTGGGTGGGGGAATCAGCCCCAGCATTTT. Amino acids: CASSQAGWGNQPQHF.

V usage is TRBV9 and J usage is TRBJ2-7, with TRBD2 as a possible D gene (6 bases). Per germline, CDR1 SGDLS and CDR2 YYNGEE. The CDR3 runs 14 residues. V lost 4 bases and J 3 bases, leaving 14 bases between the germline ends. CDR3 amino acids: CASSQAGQVYEQYF. DNA for the CDR3: TGTGCCAGCAGCCAAGCGGGCCAGGTCTACGAGCAGTACTTC.

The chain carries TRBV5-4 and TRBJ2-7, with D tentatively TRBD2 (5 bases). The CDR3 has 15 residues. Germline V gene data show CDR1 as SGHNT and CDR2 as YYREEE (reference sequence). The V end lost 2 bases, the J end lost 5 bases, and 17 bases lay between the germline ends. The CDR3 is CASSFSRGAFHEQYV. CDR3 bases: TGTGCCAGCAGCTTCTCACGGGGAGCCTTCCACGAGCAGTACGTC.

This clonotype was found once. The rearrangement joins TRBV25-1 to TRBJ2-3; D not resolved. V lost 0 bases and J 3 bases, leaving 13 bases between the germline ends. The CDR3 totals 16 residues. Germline V gene lookup returns CDR1 MGHDK and CDR2 SYGVNS. The CDR3 region is CASSEYPGRQTDTQYF. In DNA form, the CDR3 reads TGTGCCAGCAGTGAATATCCTGGACGCCAGACAGATACGCAGTATTTT.

This chain joins TRBV28 and TRBJ1-1, with D unresolved. CDR1 and CDR2 (germline): MDHEN, SYDVKM. V gave up 6 bases and J gave up 5 bases, with 10 bases separating them. This CDR3 is 12 amino acids long. CDR3 nucleotide sequence: TGTGCCAGCAGCCTCATGGGGACTGAAGCTTTCTTT. It specifies CASSLMGTEAFF.

This clonotype has just one count. The J gene is TRBJ2-1, the V gene TRBV7-2; TRBD2 matches 11 bases. The germline CDR1 and CDR2 sequences are SGHTA and FQGNSA. CDR3 length: 15 amino acids. J was trimmed by 7 bases and V by 4 bases; bases with no gene match: 6. The CDR3: CASSSIAGGRNEQFF. The DNA for the CDR3 is TGTGCCAGCAGCTCAATAGCGGGGGGGCGGAATGAGCAGTTCTTC.

The chain joins TRBV2 to TRBJ1-1; D might be TRBD1 (5 bases). The CDR3 runs 14 residues. The germline CDR1 and CDR2 sequences are SNHLY and FYNNEI. V lost 4 bases to trimming and J lost 1 base, with 10 bases between them. This chain's CDR3 is CASSAGGKNTEAFF. The CDR3 nucleotides read TGTGCCAGCAGTGCTGGGGGTAAGAACACTGAAGCTTTCTTT.